Each of the 20 T cell receptor beta chains below was sequenced from the same sample in a study of spatial heterogeneity in lung cancer. Study-wide results and caveats: Tumors with more nonsynonymous mutations had more expanded intratumoral alpha and beta TCRs.

MiXCR was run by TCRdb on the 5' RACE reads, yielding one entry per CDR3 protein. The table has more than 20,000 distinct CDR3 sequences, about 2.7% seen once; the top ten hold approximately 8.3%. As for time point: sample taken at primary tumor resection. These receptors are not linked to any known antigen. The sample here was lung tumor tissue, taken at surgery. Receptor source: a male donor with early-stage non-small cell lung cancer.

At least ten counts were recorded for this clonotype. V usage is TRBV4-1 and J usage is TRBJ1-4; perhaps TRBD1 as D (5 bases). This CDR3 spans 16 amino acids. Trimming removed 4 bases from V and 7 bases from J, with 19 bases in between. Germline-derived CDR1 and CDR2 are MGHRA and YSYEKL. Here the CDR3 reads CASSRGQGSLGEKLFF. CDR3 nucleotides: TGCGCCAGCAGCCGGGGTCAGGGATCCCTGGGTGAAAAACTGTTTTTT.

This clonotype came up many times. The chain couples TRBV11-3 to TRBJ1-1, with D tentatively TRBD1 (5 bases). The V end lost 2 bases, the J end lost 5 bases, and 12 bases lay between the germline ends. Germline V gives CDR1 SGHNT, CDR2 YENEEA. There are 14 residues in the CDR3. The CDR3 loop reads CASSLSWGSTEAFF. The CDR3 DNA reads as TGTGCCAGCAGCTTATCTTGGGGGAGTACTGAAGCTTTCTTT.

This clonotype was seen repeatedly, ten times or more. The V gene is TRBV7-2, the J gene TRBJ1-2, with D unclear. The V gene's germline CDR1 is SGHTA and CDR2 FQGNSA. V was pared by 1 base and J by 4 bases, with 10 bases between. This CDR3 region has 14 residues. The CDR3 DNA is TGTGCCAGCAGCTTAGACAGAATATCCTATGGCTACACCTTC. Translating gives CASSLDRISYGYTF. Supplemented by reference TRBV7-2 and TRBJ1-2, the full variable domain reads GAGVSQSPSNKVTEKGKDVELRCDPISGHTALYWYRQSLGQGLEFLIYFQGNSAPDKSGLPSDRFSAERTGGSVSTLTIQRTQQEDSAVYLCASSLDRISYGYTFGSGTRLTVV.

This clonotype was found many times. The chain joins TRBV20-1 to TRBJ2-5; D not resolved. This CDR3 region has 12 residues. Germline V gives CDR1 DFQATT, CDR2 SNEGSKA (reference sequence). The germline V and J ends were trimmed by 0 bases and 5 bases, with 7 bases remaining between them. CDR3: CSARDVLETQYF. CDR3 DNA sequence: TGCAGTGCTAGAGATGTTTTGGAGACCCAGTACTTC.

This clonotype was detected ten times or more. The rearrangement joins TRBV5-1 to TRBJ2-7, with D perhaps matching TRBD1 (6 bases). CDR1 is SGHRS, CDR2 YFSETQ, per germline. The CDR3 totals 14 residues. V was shortened by 6 bases and J by 3 bases, with 16 bases between the two germline ends. The CDR3 spells CASKLRDTLYEQYF. DNA of the CDR3: TGCGCCAGCAAATTGAGGGACACCCTCTACGAGCAGTACTTC. The entire variable domain, with the rest obtained from reference TRBV5-1 and TRBJ2-7, is as follows: KAGVTQTPRYLIKTRGQQVTLSCSPISGHRSVSWYQQTPGQGLQFLFEYFSETQRNKGNFPGRFSGRQFSNSRSEMNVSTLELGDSALYLCASKLRDTLYEQYFGPGTRLTVT.

The table lists this clonotype with many counts. V is TRBV7-8 and J is TRBJ2-1; TRBD2 might be the D (5 bases). V lost 5 bases, J lost 0 bases, and 20 bases lay in between. Germline V gene data show CDR1 as SGHVS and CDR2 as FQNEAQ. The CDR3 sequence is 18 residues long. CDR3 DNA: TGTGCCAGCAGCCGAACCCGGGTACGTCTAGCCTCCTACAATGAGCAGTTCTTC. It specifies CASSRTRVRLASYNEQFF.

This clonotype was seen ten or more times. The rearrangement joins TRBV11-3 to TRBJ1-2; D possibly corresponds to TRBD1 (5 bases). The CDR3 is 14 amino acids. Germline V lookup: CDR1 SGHNT, CDR2 YENEEA. V was cut by 6 bases and J by 3 bases, with 14 bases left in between. The DNA for the CDR3 is TGTGCCAGCAGTCGCGCCGGGACGGACTATGGCTACACCTTC. It is translated as CASSRAGTDYGYTF.

This clonotype was seen repeatedly, ten times or more. This chain connects TRBV4-3 to TRBJ2-7, with D possibly TRBD1 on 6 matching bases. The CDR3 runs to 15 residues. Trimming removed 0 bases at V and 5 bases at J, with 14 bases between. Per the germline V gene, CDR1 is LGHNA and CDR2 is YSLEER. CDR3 region: CASSQDFQQGHEQYF. The CDR3 nucleotides read TGCGCCAGCAGCCAAGATTTCCAACAGGGCCACGAGCAGTACTTC.

This clonotype appeared many times. V usage is TRBV7-6 and J usage is TRBJ1-1; TRBD1 matches at 8 bases. The length of the CDR3 is 14 residues. V dropped 3 bases and J dropped 6; count of bases not matched to a gene: 6. Germline V gene sequence: CDR1 SGHVS, CDR2 FNYEAQ. The CDR3 coding sequence is TGTGCCAGCAGCTTTTCAGGGGGCGTCTCTGAAGCTTTCTTT. Amino acid sequence: CASSFSGGVSEAFF.

This clonotype was seen many times. The V call is TRBV7-8, the J call TRBJ2-3, with 8 bases fitting TRBD2. The germline CDR1 and CDR2 sequences are SGHVS and FQNEAQ. V was pared by 3 bases and J by 4 bases, with 6 bases of the junction left unmatched. The CDR3 sequence is 15 residues long. In nucleotides, the CDR3 is TGTGCCAGCAGCTTCAGCGGGAGCGAGGCAGATACGCAGTATTTT. Amino acids: CASSFSGSEADTQYF.

This clonotype was recorded many times. The chain has TRBV3-1 and TRBJ1-2; D remains unclear. The CDR3 covers 15 residues. The germline V and J ends were trimmed by 2 bases and 5 bases, with 15 bases remaining between them. Germline CDR1 and CDR2: LGHDT and YNNKEL (reference sequence). This CDR3 reads CASSQSWTGTYGYTF. As DNA, the CDR3 is TGTGCCAGCAGCCAAAGCTGGACGGGTACTTATGGCTACACCTTC.

This clonotype was seen repeatedly, ten times or more. The chain has TRBV6-5 and TRBJ1-1, with D perhaps TRBD1 (5 bases). This CDR3 spans 16 amino acids. V was clipped by 8 bases and J by 1 base, with 20 bases between them. Germline V CDR1 and CDR2: MNHEY, SVGAGI. The CDR3 nucleotides read TGTGCCAGCGACCTTTCCCGGGGCCGAAAGAACACTGAAGCTTTCTTT. Its protein is CASDLSRGRKNTEAFF.

Many counts were recorded for this clonotype. The chain joins TRBV4-1 to TRBJ2-1; 13 nucleotides line up with TRBD2. Germline V gives CDR1 MGHRA, CDR2 YSYEKL. The CDR3 has 18 residues. The trim removed 3 bases at V and 0 bases at J, leaving 5 bases unmatched. CDR3 bases: TGCGCCAGCAGCCAGGGACTAGCGGGACTCTTCTCCTACAATGAGCAGTTCTTC. This codes for CASSQGLAGLFSYNEQFF.

The table lists this clonotype with many counts. The chain combines TRBV4-1 with TRBJ1-5, with 7 nucleotides matching TRBD1. Losses at the gene ends were 2 bases for V and 0 bases for J; bases not matched to a gene: 10. The V gene's germline CDR1 is MGHRA and CDR2 YSYEKL. The CDR3 is made up of 18 amino acids. The CDR3 spells CASSQYPGQLYSNQPQHF. CDR3 sequence (DNA): TGCGCCAGCAGCCAATATCCGGGACAGCTTTATAGCAATCAGCCCCAGCATTTT.

This clonotype was counted ten times or more. The rearrangement links TRBV12-5 to TRBJ2-5, with TRBD1 matching 7 bases. The CDR3 is 13 residues long. V shed 6 bases, J shed 6 bases, and the junction held 7 bases outside the gene matches. Germline V gives CDR1 LGHNT, CDR2 FRNRAP. CDR3 sequence: CASGPQGLKTQYF. CDR3 bases: TGTGCTAGTGGCCCACAGGGGTTAAAGACCCAGTACTTC.

This clonotype was recorded at least ten times. The J gene is TRBJ2-3, the V gene TRBV6-5; 8 nucleotides align to TRBD2. This CDR3 contains 16 residues. Germline V gene sequence: CDR1 MNHEY, CDR2 SVGAGI. Trimming cost V 6 bases and J 2 bases; bases outside gene matches: 10. This CDR3 is CASRETSGAHTDTQYF. Written as DNA, the CDR3 is TGTGCCAGCAGGGAAACTAGCGGAGCTCACACAGATACGCAGTATTTT.

The table lists this clonotype with many counts. The rearrangement uses TRBV4-3 and TRBJ1-2; possible D gene TRBD1, 5 bases. V shed 1 base and J shed 0 bases, with 9 bases lying between them. Germline assignment: CDR1 LGHNA and CDR2 YSLEER. This CDR3 has 15 residues. DNA for the CDR3: TGCGCCAGCAGCCAAGTGTCAGGGTCTAACTATGGCTACACCTTC. Translating gives CASSQVSGSNYGYTF.

This sequence joins TRBV28 and TRBJ2-1; 12 bases match TRBD2. The CDR3 length is 16 residues. Germline loops: CDR1 MDHEN, CDR2 SYDVKM. J gave up 4 bases and V 3 bases, and 4 bases lay outside the gene matches. The CDR3, as DNA: TGTGCCAGCAGTTTCCTAGCGGGGGGGCTTTACAATGAGCAGTTCTTC. The encoded protein is CASSFLAGGLYNEQFF.

This clonotype is termed medium-sized. The chain carries TRBV7-8 and TRBJ1-6; the D gene is possibly TRBD1 (6 bases). This CDR3 has 14 residues. V shed 8 bases and J shed 9 bases, with 17 bases lying between them. Germline values: CDR1 SGHVS, CDR2 FQNEAQ. The CDR3 DNA follows: TGTGCCAGCGGGGCGGCAGGGGAGGGTTCACCCCTCCACTTT. This sequence encodes CASGAAGEGSPLHF.

This clonotype was detected ten times or more. This chain uses TRBV20-1 with TRBJ1-1; a possible D gene is TRBD1 (6 bases). The CDR3 is 15 amino acids. The V and J ends lost 6 bases and 2 bases respectively, with 19 bases between them. Germline CDR1 is DFQATT and CDR2 is SNEGSKA (reference sequence). CDR3 nucleotide sequence: TGCAGTGCCACCCCTGGGGGCACAGGAAACACTGAAGCTTTCTTT. Translating it yields CSATPGGTGNTEAFF.